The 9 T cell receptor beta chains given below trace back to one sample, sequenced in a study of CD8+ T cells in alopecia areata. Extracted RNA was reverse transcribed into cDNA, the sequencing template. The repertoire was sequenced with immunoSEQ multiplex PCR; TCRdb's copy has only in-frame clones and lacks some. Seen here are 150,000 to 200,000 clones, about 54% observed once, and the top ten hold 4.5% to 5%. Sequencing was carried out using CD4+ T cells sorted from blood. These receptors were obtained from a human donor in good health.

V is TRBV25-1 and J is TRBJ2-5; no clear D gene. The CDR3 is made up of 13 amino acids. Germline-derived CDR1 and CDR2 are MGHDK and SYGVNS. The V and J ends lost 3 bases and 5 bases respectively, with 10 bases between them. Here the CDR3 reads CASSEGVSETQYF. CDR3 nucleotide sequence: TGTGCCAGCAGTGAGGGCGTCTCGGAGACCCAGTACTTC.

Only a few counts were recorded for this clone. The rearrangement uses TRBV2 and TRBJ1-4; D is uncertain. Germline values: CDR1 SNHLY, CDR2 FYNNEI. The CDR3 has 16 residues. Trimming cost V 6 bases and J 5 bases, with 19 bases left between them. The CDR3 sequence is CASSATVGGKNEKLFF. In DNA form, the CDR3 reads TGTGCCAGCAGCGCCACAGTGGGAGGAAAGAATGAAAAACTGTTTTTT.

CDR3 nucleotides: TGTGCCAGCGGGGGTAACTATGGCTACACCTTC. It yields the protein CASGGNYGYTF. The rearrangement joins TRBV6-1 to TRBJ1-2; TRBD1 might be the D (5 bases). This CDR3 comprises 11 residues. V lost 8 bases and J 1 base, leaving 5 bases between the germline ends. Germline V gives CDR1 MNHNS, CDR2 SASEGT.

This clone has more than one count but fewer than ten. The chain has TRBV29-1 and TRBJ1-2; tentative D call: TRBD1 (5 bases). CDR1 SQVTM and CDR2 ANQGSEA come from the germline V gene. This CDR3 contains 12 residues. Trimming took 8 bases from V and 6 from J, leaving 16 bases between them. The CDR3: CSSRRDPDGYTF. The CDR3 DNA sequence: TGCAGCTCTCGGAGGGACCCCGATGGCTACACCTTC.

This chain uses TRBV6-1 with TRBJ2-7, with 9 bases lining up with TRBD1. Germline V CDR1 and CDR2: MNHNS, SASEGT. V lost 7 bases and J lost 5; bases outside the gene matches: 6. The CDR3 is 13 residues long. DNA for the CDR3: TGTGCCAGCACGCGGGACAGGGTGAACGAGCAGTACTTC. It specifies CASTRDRVNEQYF.

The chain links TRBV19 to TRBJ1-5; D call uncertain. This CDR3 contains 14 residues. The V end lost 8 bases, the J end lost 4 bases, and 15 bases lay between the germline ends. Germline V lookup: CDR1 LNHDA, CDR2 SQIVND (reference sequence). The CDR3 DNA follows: TGTGCCAGTGGCCTCTCTAACCGGAATCAGCCCCAGCATTTT. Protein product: CASGLSNRNQPQHF. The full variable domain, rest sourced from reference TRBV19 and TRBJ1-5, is DGGITQSPKYLFRKEGQNVTLSCEQNLNHDAMYWYRQDPGQGLRLIYYSQIVNDFQKGDIAEGYSVSREKKESFPLTVTSAQKNPTAFYLCASGLSNRNQPQHFGDGTRLSIL.

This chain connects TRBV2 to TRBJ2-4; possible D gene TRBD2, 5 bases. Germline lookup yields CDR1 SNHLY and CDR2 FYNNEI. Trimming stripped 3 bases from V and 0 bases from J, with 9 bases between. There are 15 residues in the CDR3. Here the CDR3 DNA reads TGTGCCAGCAGTGAGGGAGCGATAGCCAAAAACATTCAGTACTTC. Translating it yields CASSEGAIAKNIQYF.

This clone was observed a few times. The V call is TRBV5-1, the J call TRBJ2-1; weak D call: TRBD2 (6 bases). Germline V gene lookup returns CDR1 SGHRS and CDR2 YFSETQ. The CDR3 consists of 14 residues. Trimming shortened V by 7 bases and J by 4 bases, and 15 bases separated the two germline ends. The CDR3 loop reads CASQSGALYNEQFF. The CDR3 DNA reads TGCGCCAGCCAATCGGGAGCCCTTTACAATGAGCAGTTCTTC.

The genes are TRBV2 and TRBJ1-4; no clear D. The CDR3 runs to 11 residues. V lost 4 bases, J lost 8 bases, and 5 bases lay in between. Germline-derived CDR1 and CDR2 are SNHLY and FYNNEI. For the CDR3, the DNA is TGTGCCAGCAGTGTGGGGGAAAAACTGTTTTTT. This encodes CASSVGEKLFF. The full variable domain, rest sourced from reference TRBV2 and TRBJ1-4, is EPEVTQTPSHQVTQMGQEVILRCVPISNHLYFYWYRQILGQKVEFLVSFYNNEISEKSEIFDDQFSVERPDGSNFTLKIRSTKLEDSAMYFCASSVGEKLFFGSGTQLSVL.